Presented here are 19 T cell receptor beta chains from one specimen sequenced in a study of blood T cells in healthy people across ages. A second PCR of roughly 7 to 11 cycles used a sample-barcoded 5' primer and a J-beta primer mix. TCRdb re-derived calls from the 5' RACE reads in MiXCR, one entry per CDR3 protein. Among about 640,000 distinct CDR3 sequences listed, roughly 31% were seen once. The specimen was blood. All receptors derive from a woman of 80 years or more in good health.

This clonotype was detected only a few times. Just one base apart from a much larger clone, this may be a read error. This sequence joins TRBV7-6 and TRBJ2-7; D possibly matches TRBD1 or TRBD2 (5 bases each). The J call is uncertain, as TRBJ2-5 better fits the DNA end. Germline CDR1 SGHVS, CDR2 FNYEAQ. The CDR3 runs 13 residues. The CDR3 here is CASRQRDHETQYF. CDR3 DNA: TGTGCCAGCAGACAGAGGGACCATGAGACCCAGTACTTC.

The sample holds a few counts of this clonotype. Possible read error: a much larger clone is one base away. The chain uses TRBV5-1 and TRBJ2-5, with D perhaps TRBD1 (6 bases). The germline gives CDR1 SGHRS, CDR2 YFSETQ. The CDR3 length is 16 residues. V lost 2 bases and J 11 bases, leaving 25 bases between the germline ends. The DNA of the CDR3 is TGCGCCAGCAGCTTCGAGCTGTCCGGGACACCGAATGAGCAGTACTTC. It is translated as CASSFELSGTPNEQYF.

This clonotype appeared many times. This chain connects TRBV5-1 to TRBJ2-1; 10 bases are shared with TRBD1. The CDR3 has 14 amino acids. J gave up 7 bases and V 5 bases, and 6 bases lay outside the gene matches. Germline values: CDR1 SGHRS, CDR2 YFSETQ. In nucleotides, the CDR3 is TGCGCCAGCAGGTTGACAGGGGGCGAAAATGAGCAGTTCTTC. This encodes CASRLTGGENEQFF.

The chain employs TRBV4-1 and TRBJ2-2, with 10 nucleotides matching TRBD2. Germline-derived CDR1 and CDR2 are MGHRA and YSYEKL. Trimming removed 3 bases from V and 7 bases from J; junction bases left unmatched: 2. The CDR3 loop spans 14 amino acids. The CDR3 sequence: CASSHRLAGGELFF. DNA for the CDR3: TGCGCCAGCAGCCATCGACTAGCGGGCGGGGAGCTGTTTTTT.

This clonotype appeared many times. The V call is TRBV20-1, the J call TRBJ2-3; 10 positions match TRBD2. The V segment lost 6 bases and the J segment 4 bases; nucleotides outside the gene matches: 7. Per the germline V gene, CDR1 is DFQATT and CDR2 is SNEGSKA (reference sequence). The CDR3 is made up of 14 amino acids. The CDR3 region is CSAQYSGGADTQYF. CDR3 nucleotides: TGCAGTGCCCAGTACAGCGGGGGGGCAGATACGCAGTATTTT.

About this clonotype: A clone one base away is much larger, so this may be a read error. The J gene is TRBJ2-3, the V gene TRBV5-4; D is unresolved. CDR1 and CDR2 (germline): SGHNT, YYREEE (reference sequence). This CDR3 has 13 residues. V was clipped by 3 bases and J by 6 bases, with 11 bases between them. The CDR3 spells CASSSAVVDTQYF. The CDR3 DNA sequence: TGTGCCAGCAGCTCGGCGGTCGTCGATACGCAGTATTTT.

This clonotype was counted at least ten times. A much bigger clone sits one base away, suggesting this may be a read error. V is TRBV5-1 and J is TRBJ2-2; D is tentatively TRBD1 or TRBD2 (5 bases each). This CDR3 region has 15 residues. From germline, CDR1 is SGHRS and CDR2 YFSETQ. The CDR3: CASSLRGANTGERFF. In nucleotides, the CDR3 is TGCGCCAGCAGCTTGAGGGGCGCGAACACCGGGGAGCGGTTTTTT.

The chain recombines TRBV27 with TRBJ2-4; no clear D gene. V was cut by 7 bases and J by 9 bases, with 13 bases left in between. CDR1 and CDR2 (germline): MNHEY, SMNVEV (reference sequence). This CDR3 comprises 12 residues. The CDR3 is CASMEPPGIQYF. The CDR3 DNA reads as TGTGCCAGCATGGAGCCTCCAGGCATTCAGTACTTC.

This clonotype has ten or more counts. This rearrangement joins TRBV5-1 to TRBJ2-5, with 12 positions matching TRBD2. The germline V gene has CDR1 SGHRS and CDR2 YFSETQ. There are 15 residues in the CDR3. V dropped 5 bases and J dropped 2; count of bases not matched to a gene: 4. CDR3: CASSRGTSGQETQYF. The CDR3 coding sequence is TGCGCCAGCAGTAGGGGGACTAGCGGGCAAGAGACCCAGTACTTC.

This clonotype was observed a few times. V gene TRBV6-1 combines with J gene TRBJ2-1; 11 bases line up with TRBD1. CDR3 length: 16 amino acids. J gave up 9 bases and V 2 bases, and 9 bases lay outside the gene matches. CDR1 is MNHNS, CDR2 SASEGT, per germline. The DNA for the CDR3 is TGTGCCAGCAGTGAACGGGACAGGGGGGTGCTGGTTGAGCAGTTCTTC. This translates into CASSERDRGVLVEQFF.

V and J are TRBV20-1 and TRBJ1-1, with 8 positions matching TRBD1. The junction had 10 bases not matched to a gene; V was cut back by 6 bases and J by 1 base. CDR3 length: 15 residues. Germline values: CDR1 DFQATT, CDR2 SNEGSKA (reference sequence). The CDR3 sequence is CSAPNRGVANTEAFF. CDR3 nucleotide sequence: TGCAGTGCCCCGAACAGGGGGGTGGCGAACACTGAAGCTTTCTTT.

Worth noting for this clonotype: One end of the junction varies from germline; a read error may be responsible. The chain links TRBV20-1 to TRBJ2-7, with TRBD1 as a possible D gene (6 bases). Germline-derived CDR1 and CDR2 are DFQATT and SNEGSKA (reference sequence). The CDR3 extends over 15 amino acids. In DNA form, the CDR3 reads TGCAGTACTAGAGATGGGGCGAGGGGGTTTTACGAGCAGTACTTC. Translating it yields CSTRDGARGFYEQYF.

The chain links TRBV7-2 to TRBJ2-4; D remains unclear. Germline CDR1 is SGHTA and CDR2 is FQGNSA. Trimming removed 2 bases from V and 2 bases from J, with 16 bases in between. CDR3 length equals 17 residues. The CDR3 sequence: CASSLNPRMASKNIQYF. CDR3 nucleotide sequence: TGTGCCAGCAGCTTAAATCCCAGAATGGCATCCAAAAACATTCAGTACTTC.

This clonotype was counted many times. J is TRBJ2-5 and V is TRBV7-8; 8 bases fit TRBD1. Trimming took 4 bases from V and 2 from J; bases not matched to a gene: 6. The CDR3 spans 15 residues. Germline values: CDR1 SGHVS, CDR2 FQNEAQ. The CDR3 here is CASSSRTGLQETQYF. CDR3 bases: TGTGCCAGCAGCTCAAGGACAGGGCTACAAGAGACCCAGTACTTC.

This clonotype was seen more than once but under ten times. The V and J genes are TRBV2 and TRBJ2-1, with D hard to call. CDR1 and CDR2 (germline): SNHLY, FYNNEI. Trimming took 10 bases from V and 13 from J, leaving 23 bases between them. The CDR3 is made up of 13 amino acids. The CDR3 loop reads CATTVGQQETQFF. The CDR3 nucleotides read TGTGCCACCACGGTAGGGCAGCAAGAGACCCAGTTCTTC.

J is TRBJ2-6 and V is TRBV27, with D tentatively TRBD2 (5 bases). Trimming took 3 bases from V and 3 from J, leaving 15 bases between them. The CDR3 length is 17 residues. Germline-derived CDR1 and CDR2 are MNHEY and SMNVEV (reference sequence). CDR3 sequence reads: CASSFSDSGGGANVLTF. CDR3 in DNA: TGTGCCAGCAGTTTTTCCGATTCAGGAGGTGGGGCCAACGTCCTGACTTTC. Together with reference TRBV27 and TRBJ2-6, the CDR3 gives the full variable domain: EAQVTQNPRYLITVTGKKLTVTCSQNMNHEYMSWYRQDPGLGLRQIYYSMNVEVTDKGDVPEGYKVSRKEKRNFPLILESPSPNQTSLYFCASSFSDSGGGANVLTFGAGSRLTVL.

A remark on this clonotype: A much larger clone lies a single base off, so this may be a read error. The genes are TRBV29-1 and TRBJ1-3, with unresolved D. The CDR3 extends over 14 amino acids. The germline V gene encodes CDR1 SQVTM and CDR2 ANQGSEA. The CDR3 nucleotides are TGCAGCTATAGTGACGGTTCCTCTGGAAGCACCATATATTTT. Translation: CSYSDGSSGSTIYF. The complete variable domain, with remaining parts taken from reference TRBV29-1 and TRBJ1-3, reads SAVISQKPSRDICQRGTSLTIQCQVDSQVTMMFWYRQQPGQSLTLIATANQGSEATYESGFVIDKFPISRPNLTFSTLTVSNMSPEDSSIYLCSYSDGSSGSTIYFGEGSWLTVV.

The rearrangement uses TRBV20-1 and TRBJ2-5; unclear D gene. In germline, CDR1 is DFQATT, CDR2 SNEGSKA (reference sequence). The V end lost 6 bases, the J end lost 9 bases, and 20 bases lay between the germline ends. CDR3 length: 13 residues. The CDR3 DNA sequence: TGCAGTGCGGGCTCTCAACGGGCTGAGGCCCAGTACTTC. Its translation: CSAGSQRAEAQYF.

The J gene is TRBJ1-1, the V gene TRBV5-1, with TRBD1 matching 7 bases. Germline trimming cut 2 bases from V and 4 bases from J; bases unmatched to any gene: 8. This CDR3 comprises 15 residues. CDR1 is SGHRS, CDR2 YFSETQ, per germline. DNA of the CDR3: TGCGCCAGCAGCTTACAGGGGAAAATGGGCACTGAAGCTTTCTTT. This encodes CASSLQGKMGTEAFF.